This is a list of T cell receptor beta chains from one sample in a study of CD4 T cells in relation to SARS-CoV-2 and coronaviruses. Sequenced by immunoSEQ multiplex PCR; TCRdb stores in-frame clones only, minus some. The table lists more than 25,000 clones, 75% to 80% of them singletons. Antigens of these TCRs are unknown. The sample comprised CD4+ T cells from PBMCs, cultured in vitro. The receptor set was obtained from a human donor in good health. The CDR3 runs from the conserved cysteine through the conserved F or W. A D gene is named only where the DNA matches it firmly. Size is stated for part of the rows, as once, few or many counts, or as a class when the clone is expanded.

d_call | j_call | clone_size | v_call | cdr3_aa | cdr3_nt
TRBD2 | TRBJ2-1 | . | TRBV7-7 | CASSLVSGVGGEQFF | TGTGCCAGCAGCTTAGTTAGCGGGGTCGGCGGTGAGCAGTTCTTC
. | TRBJ2-5 | . | TRBV7-2 | CASSLVGFGLQETQYF | TGTGCCAGCAGCTTAGTGGGGTTCGGGTTGCAAGAGACCCAGTACTTC
. | TRBJ1-5 | . | TRBV4-3 | CASSQGYDQPQHF | TGCGCCAGCAGCCAAGGGTATGATCAGCCCCAGCATTTT
TRBD1 | TRBJ2-7 | once | TRBV27 | CAVQTGPVWEQYF | TGTGCCGTCCAGACAGGGCCCGTTTGGGAGCAGTACTTC
. | TRBJ1-1 | few | TRBV7-3 | CASSLWAGSNTEAFF | TGTGCCAGCAGCTTATGGGCAGGGTCTAACACTGAAGCTTTCTTT
. | TRBJ1-4 | . | TRBV19 | CASSMWQDNEKLFF | TGTGCCAGTAGTATGTGGCAGGATAATGAAAAACTGTTTTTT
. | TRBJ1-1 | . | TRBV5-1 | CASSLGSRTDTEAFF | TGCGCCAGCAGCTTGGGGTCCAGGACGGACACTGAAGCTTTCTTT
TRBD2 | TRBJ2-3 | . | TRBV9 | CASSVDLSGGASTDTQYF | TGTGCCAGCAGCGTAGATCTTAGCGGGGGGGCTAGCACAGATACGCAGTATTTT
TRBD1 | TRBJ2-7 | . | TRBV9 | CASSVGTGGNYEQYF | TGTGCCAGCAGCGTAGGTACAGGGGGAAACTACGAGCAGTACTTC
. | TRBJ2-1 | few | TRBV6-1 | CASSERPRGSYNEQFF | TGTGCCAGCAGTGAACGGCCAAGGGGGTCCTACAATGAGCAGTTCTTC
TRBD1 | TRBJ1-2 | few | TRBV19 | CASSSHGQGAWGYTF | TGTGCCAGTAGTTCCCACGGACAGGGGGCATGGGGCTACACCTTC
TRBD1 | TRBJ2-1 | . | TRBV9 | CASSATGFSYNEQFF | TGTGCCAGCAGCGCGACAGGGTTCTCCTACAATGAGCAGTTCTTC
. | TRBJ2-3 | . | TRBV11-3 | CASSLSAPHTQYF | TGTGCCAGCAGCTTATCCGCCCCACATACGCAGTATTTT
. | TRBJ2-3 | . | TRBV5-6 | CASSFYGGATDTQYF | TGTGCCAGCAGCTTCTATGGGGGGGCCACAGATACGCAGTATTTT
. | TRBJ2-4 | . | TRBV4-1 | CASSQDDFVAKNIQYF | TGCGCCAGCAGCCAAGATGACTTCGTAGCCAAAAACATTCAGTACTTC
TRBD1 | TRBJ1-4 | . | TRBV7-8 | CASSQTGSGEKLFF | TGTGCCAGCAGCCAGACAGGGAGCGGTGAAAAACTGTTTTTT
. | TRBJ2-5 | . | TRBV7-3 | CASSAQGGETQYF | TGTGCCAGCAGCGCCCAGGGAGGCGAGACCCAGTACTTC
. | TRBJ1-2 | . | TRBV6-5 | CASSRLGRGYGYTF | TGTGCCAGCAGTCGCCTGGGCAGGGGCTATGGCTACACCTTC
TRBD1 | TRBJ1-6 | few | TRBV30 | CAWKKSGGNSPLHF | TGTGCCTGGAAGAAATCAGGGGGCAATTCACCCCTCCACTTT
TRBD1 | TRBJ1-2 | . | TRBV5-5 | CASSATGGAYGYTF | TGTGCCAGCAGCGCCACAGGGGGCGCCTATGGCTACACCTTC
. | TRBJ1-4 | . | TRBV3-1/TRBV3-2 | CASSQVRGPNEKLFF | TGTGCCAGCAGCCAAGTTAGAGGACCTAATGAAAAACTGTTTTTT
. | TRBJ1-5 | . | TRBV28 | CATFPRANQPQHF | TGTGCCACCTTCCCCAGGGCGAATCAGCCCCAGCATTTT
. | TRBJ1-5 | . | TRBV19 | CASSDGGLSNQPQHF | TGTGCCAGTAGTGACGGGGGACTTAGCAATCAGCCCCAGCATTTT
. | TRBJ2-5 | . | TRBV5-6 | CASSVWGTQQETQYF | TGTGCCAGCAGCGTCTGGGGGACCCAACAAGAGACCCAGTACTTC
TRBD2 | TRBJ2-2 | . | TRBV4-3 | CASSQDLRGGASTGELFF | TGCGCCAGCAGCCAAGATCTTCGGGGGGGGGCGAGCACCGGGGAGCTGTTTTTT
. | TRBJ2-1 | . | TRBV6-5 | CASSTGNEQFF | TGTGCCAGCAGTACGGGCAATGAGCAGTTCTTC
. | TRBJ1-3 | . | TRBV7-9 | CASSPQTSLGNTIYF | TGTGCCAGCAGCCCGCAGACCTCACTCGGAAACACCATATATTTT
TRBD2 | TRBJ2-3 | . | TRBV4-1 | CASSQELAGGYTDTQYF | TGCGCCAGCAGCCAAGAACTAGCGGGGGGTTACACAGATACGCAGTATTTT
. | TRBJ2-1 | . | TRBV10-3 | CAISESTLYRTGPRGNNEQFF | TGTGCCATCAGTGAGTCGACTCTTTATCGCACGGGGCCGCGCGGGAACAATGAGCAGTTCTTC
. | TRBJ1-2 | once | TRBV5-8 | CASSFDTGFYGYTF | TGTGCCAGCAGTTTCGACACGGGTTTCTATGGCTACACCTTC
TRBD1 | TRBJ2-7 | . | TRBV5-6 | CASAQGQGPYEQYF | TGTGCCAGCGCCCAGGGACAGGGTCCCTACGAGCAGTACTTC
. | TRBJ1-5 | . | TRBV19 | CASSLLGDQPQHF | TGTGCCAGTTCCTTACTAGGGGATCAGCCCCAGCATTTT
TRBD1 | TRBJ1-6 | once | TRBV6-5 | CASSRDRANNSPLHF | TGTGCCAGCAGCCGGGACAGGGCGAATAATTCACCCCTCCACTTT
. | TRBJ1-4 | . | TRBV10-3 | CAIGDLGTEKLFF | TGTGCCATCGGCGACCTTGGAACTGAAAAACTGTTTTTT
. | TRBJ2-7 | . | TRBV3-1/TRBV3-2 | CASSRGQYPSYEQYF | TGTGCCAGCAGCCGCGGACAGTACCCCTCCTACGAGCAGTACTTC
TRBD1 | TRBJ1-1 | . | TRBV5-6 | CASSLVGPGGDLRTEAFF | TGTGCCAGCAGCTTGGTCGGACCAGGGGGGGACTTACGAACTGAAGCTTTCTTT
TRBD2 | TRBJ2-1 | . | TRBV14 | CASSPSGRANNEQFF | TGTGCCAGCAGCCCTAGCGGGAGGGCAAACAATGAGCAGTTCTTC
TRBD1 | TRBJ1-4 | . | TRBV10-1 | CASSPGQGLEKLFF | TGCGCCAGCAGCCCGGGACAGGGCTTAGAAAAACTGTTTTTT
. | TRBJ2-7 | . | TRBV5-1 | CASSLAQGWSYEQYF | TGCGCCAGCAGCTTGGCCCAGGGGTGGTCCTACGAGCAGTACTTC
. | TRBJ2-7 | few | TRBV5-1 | CASSFQQSSYEQYF | TGCGCCAGCAGCTTCCAGCAGAGCTCCTACGAGCAGTACTTC
TRBD2 | TRBJ2-3 | . | TRBV7-9 | CASSLAGGSTDTQYF | TGTGCCAGCAGCTTAGCGGGAGGGAGCACAGATACGCAGTATTTT
. | TRBJ1-4 | . | TRBV7-2 | CASSLVGSTNEKLFF | TGTGCCAGCAGCTTAGTCGGGTCAACTAATGAAAAACTGTTTTTT
. | TRBJ2-7 | . | TRBV7-9 | CATSPGGFYEQYF | TGTGCCACTTCCCCTGGGGGCTTCTACGAGCAGTACTTC